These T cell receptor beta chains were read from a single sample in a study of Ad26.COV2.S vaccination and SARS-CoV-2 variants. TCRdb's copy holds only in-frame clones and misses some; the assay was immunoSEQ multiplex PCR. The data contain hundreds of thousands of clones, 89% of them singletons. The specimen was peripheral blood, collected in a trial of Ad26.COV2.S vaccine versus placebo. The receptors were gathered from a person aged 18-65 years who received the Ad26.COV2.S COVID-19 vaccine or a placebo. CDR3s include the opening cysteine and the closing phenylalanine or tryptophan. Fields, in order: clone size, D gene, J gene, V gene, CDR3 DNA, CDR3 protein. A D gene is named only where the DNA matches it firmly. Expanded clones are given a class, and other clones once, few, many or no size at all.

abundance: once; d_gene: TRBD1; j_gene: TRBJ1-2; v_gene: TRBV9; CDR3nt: TGTGCCAGCAGCAGGGACAGGGGAAAGTACACCTTC; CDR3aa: CASSRDRGKYTF
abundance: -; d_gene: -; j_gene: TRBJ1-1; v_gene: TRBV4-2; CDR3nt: TGTGCCAGCAGCCCGAACAGGGTGAACACTGAAGCTTTCTTT; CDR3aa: CASSPNRVNTEAFF
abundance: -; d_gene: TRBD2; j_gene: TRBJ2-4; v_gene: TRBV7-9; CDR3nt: TGTGCCAGCAGCTACCTTAGCGGGGCTCTAAACATTCAGTACTTC; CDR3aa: CASSYLSGALNIQYF
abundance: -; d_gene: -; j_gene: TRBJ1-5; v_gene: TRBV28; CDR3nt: TGTGCCAGCAGTTTAGGGGGGGTAAATCAGCCCCAGCATTTT; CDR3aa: CASSLGGVNQPQHF
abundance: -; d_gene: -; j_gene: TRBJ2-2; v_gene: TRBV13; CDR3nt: TGTGCCAGCAGCTTAAGATCGTACACCGGGGAGCTGTTTTTT; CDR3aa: CASSLRSYTGELFF
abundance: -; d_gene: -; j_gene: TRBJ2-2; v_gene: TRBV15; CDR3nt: TGTGCCACCAGCAGAGCGGGCAGCTACACCGGGGAGCTGTTTTTT; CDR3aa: CATSRAGSYTGELFF
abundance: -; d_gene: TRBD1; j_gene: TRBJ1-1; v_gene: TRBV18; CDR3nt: TGTGCCAGCTCACCCCCGGGACAGGGGAAAGCTTTCTTT; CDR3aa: CASSPPGQGKAFF
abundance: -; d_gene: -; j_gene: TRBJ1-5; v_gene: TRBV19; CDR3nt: TGTGCCACCGCAGGGGTTAAAGATCAGCCCCAGCATTTT; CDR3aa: CATAGVKDQPQHF
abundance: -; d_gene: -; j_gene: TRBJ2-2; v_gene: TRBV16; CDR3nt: TGTGCCAGCAGCCTTCTTGAGGGCGTGAACACCGGGGAGCTGTTTTTT; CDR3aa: CASSLLEGVNTGELFF
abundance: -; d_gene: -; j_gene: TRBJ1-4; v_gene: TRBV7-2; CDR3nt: TGTGCCAGCAGCCAAAGGATAGGACCCCAAAGCCAAAAACTGTTTTTT; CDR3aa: CASSQRIGPQSQKLFF
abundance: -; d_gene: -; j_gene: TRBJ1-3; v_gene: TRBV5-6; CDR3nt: TGTGCCAGCAGCTTAGGACCGAACTCTGGAAACACCATATATTTT; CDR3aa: CASSLGPNSGNTIYF
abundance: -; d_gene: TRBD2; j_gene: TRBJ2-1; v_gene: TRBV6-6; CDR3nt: TGTGCCAGCACTAGGGGACTAGCGGGGAACAATGAGCAGTTCTTC; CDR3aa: CASTRGLAGNNEQFF
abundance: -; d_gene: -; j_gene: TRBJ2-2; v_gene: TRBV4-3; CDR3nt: TGCGCCAGCAGCCAAGAAACGCCGCCCGTGAACACCGGGGAGCTGTTTTTT; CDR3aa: CASSQETPPVNTGELFF
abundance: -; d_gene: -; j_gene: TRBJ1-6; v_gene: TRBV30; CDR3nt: TGTGCCTGGAGTGTGGGCTCTCTTTCACCCCTCCACTTT; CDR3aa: CAWSVGSLSPLHF
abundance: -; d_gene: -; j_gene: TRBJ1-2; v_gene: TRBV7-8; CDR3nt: TGTGCCAGCAGCTTAGCAGAACTCGGTGGCTACACCTTC; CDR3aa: CASSLAELGGYTF
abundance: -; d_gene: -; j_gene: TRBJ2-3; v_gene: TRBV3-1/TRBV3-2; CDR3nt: TGTGCCAGCAGCCAAGATAGTGTAAGATGGGAGGATACGCAGTATTTT; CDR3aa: CASSQDSVRWEDTQYF
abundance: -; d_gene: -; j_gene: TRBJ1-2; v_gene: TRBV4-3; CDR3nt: TGCGCCAGCAGCCCCGGCTTCAGGGGATATAACTATGGCTACACCTTC; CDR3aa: CASSPGFRGYNYGYTF
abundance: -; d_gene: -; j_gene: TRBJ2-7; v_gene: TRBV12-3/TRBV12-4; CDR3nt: TGTGCCAGCAACACTAGGGGGTCCTACGAGCAGTACTTC; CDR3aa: CASNTRGSYEQYF
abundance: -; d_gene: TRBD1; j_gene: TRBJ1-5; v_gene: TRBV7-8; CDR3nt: TGTGCCAGCAGCTTAGGTGACAGGGCGGTCCAGCCCCAGCATTTT; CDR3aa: CASSLGDRAVQPQHF
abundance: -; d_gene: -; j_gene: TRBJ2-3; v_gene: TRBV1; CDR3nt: TGCACCAGCAGCCAAGTCGAATTAGATACGCAGTATTTT; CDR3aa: CTSSQVELDTQYF
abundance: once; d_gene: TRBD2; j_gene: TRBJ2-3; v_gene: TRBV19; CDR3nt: TGTGCCAGTAGTATCTCTAGCGGTGGGGTAGATACGCAGTATTTT; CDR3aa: CASSISSGGVDTQYF
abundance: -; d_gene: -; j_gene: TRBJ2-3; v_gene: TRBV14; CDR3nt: TGTGCCAGCAGCCCCTTGGGGGTACGCACAGATACGCAGTATTTT; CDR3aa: CASSPLGVRTDTQYF
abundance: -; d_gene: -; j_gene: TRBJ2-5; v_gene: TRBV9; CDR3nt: TGTGCCAGCAGCGCCGCCAGGGCGGTGGGAGAGACCCAGTACTTC; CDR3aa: CASSAARAVGETQYF
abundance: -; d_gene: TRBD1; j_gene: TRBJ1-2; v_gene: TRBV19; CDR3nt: TGTGCCAGTAAACCTCTAACCCGGGACAGGGGGCTCAATTTCTATGGCTACACCTTC; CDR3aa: CASKPLTRDRGLNFYGYTF
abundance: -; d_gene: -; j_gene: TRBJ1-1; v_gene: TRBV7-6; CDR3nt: TGTGCCAGCAGCTTAGTAGAGGCGAACACTGAAGCTTTCTTT; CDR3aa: CASSLVEANTEAFF
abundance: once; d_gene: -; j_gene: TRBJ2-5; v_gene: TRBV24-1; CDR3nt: TGTGCCACCGGGGCCTTTTCTGGGGAGACCCAGTACTTC; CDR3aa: CATGAFSGETQYF
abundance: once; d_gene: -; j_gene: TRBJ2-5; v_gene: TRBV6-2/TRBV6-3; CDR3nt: TGTGCCAGCAGTTACGGGGGGACAGTTGAGACCCAGTACTTC; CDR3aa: CASSYGGTVETQYF
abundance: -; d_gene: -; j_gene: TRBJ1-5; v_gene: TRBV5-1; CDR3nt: TGCGCCAGCAGCTTGGAGGGAGGAATTTTGCAGCCCCAGCATTTT; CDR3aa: CASSLEGGILQPQHF
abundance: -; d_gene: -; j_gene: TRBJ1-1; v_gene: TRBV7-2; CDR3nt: TGTGCCAGCAGCATATCGACGGCCGTCACTGAAGCTTTCTTT; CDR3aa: CASSISTAVTEAFF
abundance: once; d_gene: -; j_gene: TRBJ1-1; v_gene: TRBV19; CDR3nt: TGTGCCAGTAGTATAGAAGCAGGGTTCGGTGAAGCTTTCTTT; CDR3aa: CASSIEAGFGEAFF
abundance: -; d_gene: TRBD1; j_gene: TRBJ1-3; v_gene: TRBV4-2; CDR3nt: TGTGCCAGCAGCCAAGGGGTCGGACAGGGAGGCCGAAACACCATATATTTT; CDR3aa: CASSQGVGQGGRNTIYF
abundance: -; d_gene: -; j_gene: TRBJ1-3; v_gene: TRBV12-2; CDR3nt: TGTGCAAGTCGCCGACAGGGAAACTCTGGAAACACCATATATTTT; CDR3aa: CASRRQGNSGNTIYF
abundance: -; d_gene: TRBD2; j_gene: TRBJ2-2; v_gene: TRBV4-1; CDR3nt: TGCGCCAGCAGCCAAGTTGGGGTGAGAGGACTAGCGGGGGGGAAGGGCTGGGAGCTGTTTTTT; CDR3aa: CASSQVGVRGLAGGKGWELFF
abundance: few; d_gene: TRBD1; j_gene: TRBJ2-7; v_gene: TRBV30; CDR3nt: TGTGCCTGGAGTATAGGACAGGGGTGGAGGGAGCAGTACTTC; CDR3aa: CAWSIGQGWREQYF
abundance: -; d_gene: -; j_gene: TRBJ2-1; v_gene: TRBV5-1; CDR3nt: TGCGCCAGCAGCTTGGGAGGGGGGCTCGCCTACAATGAGCAGTTCTTC; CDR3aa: CASSLGGGLAYNEQFF
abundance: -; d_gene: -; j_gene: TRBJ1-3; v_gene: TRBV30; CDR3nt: TGTGCCTGGAGTCTTACAGGGACTGGAAACACCATATATTTT; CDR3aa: CAWSLTGTGNTIYF
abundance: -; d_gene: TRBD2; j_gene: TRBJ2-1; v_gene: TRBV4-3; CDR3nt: TGCGCCAGCAGCCCCACCGGACTAGCGGGGTACAATGAGCAGTTCTTC; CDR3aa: CASSPTGLAGYNEQFF
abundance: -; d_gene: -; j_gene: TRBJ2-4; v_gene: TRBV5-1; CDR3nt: TGCGCCAGCAGCCCCCTCGGGACTCTTAAAAACATTCAGTACTTC; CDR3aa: CASSPLGTLKNIQYF
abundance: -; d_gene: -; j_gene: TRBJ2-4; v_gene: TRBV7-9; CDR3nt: TGTGCCAGCAGCTTAGCGTCGACTTTTGGGTTAAACATTCAGTACTTC; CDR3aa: CASSLASTFGLNIQYF
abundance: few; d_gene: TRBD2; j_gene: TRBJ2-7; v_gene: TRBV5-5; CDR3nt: TGTGCCAGCAGCTGGTGGGGGACCAGCGGGGTGCAGTACTTC; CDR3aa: CASSWWGTSGVQYF